This T cell receptor (beta chain) was found in a study of blood T cell repertoires in COVID-19. Looking at the study overall: Samples came from the United States, Italy and Spain, spanning acute and convalescent COVID-19.

With 1 base removed from V and 6 bases from J, the gap between germline ends came to 16 bases. Germline lookup yields CDR1 LGHNA and CDR2 YSLEER. The CDR3 loop spans 16 amino acids. The protocol was immunoSEQ multiplex PCR, while the TCRdb copy is restricted to in-frame clones and leaves out a portion. The sample yields roughly 30,000 clones, under 90% seen once. The sample taken for sequencing was peripheral blood. The clonotype comes from a woman of 80 years or more with acute or convalescent COVID-19. This chain joins TRBV4-3 and TRBJ2-4; tentatively, D is TRBD2 (5 bases). The CDR3 DNA is TGCGCCAGCAGCCAAGGTAGTATTGGAGGCGGAAACATTCAGTACTTC. This sequence encodes CASSQGSIGGGNIQYF.